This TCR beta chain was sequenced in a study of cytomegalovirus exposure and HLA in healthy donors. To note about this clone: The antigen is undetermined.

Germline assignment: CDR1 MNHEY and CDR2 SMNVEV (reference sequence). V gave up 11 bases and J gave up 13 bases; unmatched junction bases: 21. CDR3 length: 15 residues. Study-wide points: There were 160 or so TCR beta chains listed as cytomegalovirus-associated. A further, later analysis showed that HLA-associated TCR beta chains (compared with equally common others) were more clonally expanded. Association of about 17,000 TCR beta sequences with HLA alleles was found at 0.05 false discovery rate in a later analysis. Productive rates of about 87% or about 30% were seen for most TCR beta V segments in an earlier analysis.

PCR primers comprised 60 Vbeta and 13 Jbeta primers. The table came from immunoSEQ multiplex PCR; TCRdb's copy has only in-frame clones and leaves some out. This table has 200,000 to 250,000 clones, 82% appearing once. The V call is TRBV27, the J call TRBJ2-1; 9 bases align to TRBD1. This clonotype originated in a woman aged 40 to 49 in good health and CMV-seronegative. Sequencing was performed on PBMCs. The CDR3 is CASNAGDRVKRTQFF. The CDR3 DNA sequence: TGTGCCTCTAATGCGGGGGACAGGGTTAAACGAACTCAGTTCTTC.